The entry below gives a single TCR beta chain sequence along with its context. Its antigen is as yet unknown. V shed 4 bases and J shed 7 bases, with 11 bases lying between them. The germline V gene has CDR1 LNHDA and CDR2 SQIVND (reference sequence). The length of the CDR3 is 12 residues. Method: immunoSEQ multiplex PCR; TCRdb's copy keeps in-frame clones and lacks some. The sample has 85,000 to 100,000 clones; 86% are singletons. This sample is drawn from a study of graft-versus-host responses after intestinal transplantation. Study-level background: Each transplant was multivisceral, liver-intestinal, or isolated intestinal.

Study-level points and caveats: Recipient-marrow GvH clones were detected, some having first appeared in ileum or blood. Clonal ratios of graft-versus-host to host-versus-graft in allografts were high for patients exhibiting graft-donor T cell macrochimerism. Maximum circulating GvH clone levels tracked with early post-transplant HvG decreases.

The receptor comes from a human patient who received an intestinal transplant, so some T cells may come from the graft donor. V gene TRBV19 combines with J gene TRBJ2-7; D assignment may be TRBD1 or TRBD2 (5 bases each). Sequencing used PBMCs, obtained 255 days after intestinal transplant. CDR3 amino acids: CASSTRGAEQYF. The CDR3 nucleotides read TGTGCCAGTAGTACGAGGGGAGCGGAGCAGTACTTC.